A selection of T cell receptor beta chains follows, all from one sample in a study of blood T cell repertoires in COVID-19. The assay was immunoSEQ multiplex PCR, and TCRdb's table has in-frame clones only and misses some. Of 320,000 or so clones detected, 85% appear once; the ten largest clones hold 1.5% to 2%. The sample was PBMCs or T cells enriched from blood (not recorded which). The receptor set was obtained from a woman aged 25 to 39 who had been exposed to COVID-19. Both conserved end residues are part of each CDR3. Size is omitted from some rows. Given values are once, few, many or a class for expanded clones.

>TRBV29-1|TRBJ1-1|14|-
CSARGSQANTEAFF
>TRBV6-6|TRBJ1-6|18|-
CASSPTTGPRAYNSPLHF
>TRBV27|TRBJ1-5|15|-
CASTLRTGRNQPQHF
>TRBV19|TRBJ1-1|14|-
CASSIEAMNTEAFF
>TRBV20-1|TRBJ2-1|15|-
CSASNPSGPYNEQFF
>TRBV18|TRBJ2-1|15|once
CASHSGQGNYNEQFF
>TRBV19|TRBJ1-3|16|-
CASSPGQLYSGNTIYF
>TRBV6-2/TRBV6-3|TRBJ2-7|14|-
CASSLYGDRSEQYF
>TRBV5-1|TRBJ2-3|14|-
CASSREGCTDTQYF
>TRBV19|TRBJ2-2|15|-
CASSTGSLNTGELFF
>TRBV14|TRBJ2-1|17|few
CASRPDSGRAVGNEQFF
>TRBV28|TRBJ2-2|17|-
CASRHRGGYSNTGELFF
>TRBV7-9|TRBJ1-2|14|-
CASSSGRSGDGYTF
>TRBV18|TRBJ1-2|14|once
CASSSVGQEDGYTF
>TRBV3-1/TRBV3-2|TRBJ2-4|15|-
CASSASGRTKNIQYF
>TRBV7-2|TRBJ2-3|15|-
CASSLASGGTDTQYF
>TRBV28|TRBJ2-7|15|-
CASSFLSSGEYEQYF
>TRBV27|TRBJ2-5|16|-
CASSLAPLAGGETQYF
>TRBV3-1/TRBV3-2|TRBJ2-7|13|once
CASGQGVGYEQYF
>TRBV19|TRBJ2-2|16|-
CASSKQAGVNTGELFF
>TRBV6-5|TRBJ1-4|14|few
CASSYRTGNEKLFF
>TRBV29-1|TRBJ2-3|17|-
CSVEMISSDLNVDTQYF
>TRBV5-1|TRBJ2-2|15|-
CASSQQGDNTGELFF
>TRBV5-1|TRBJ1-2|14|-
CASLKDPGGYGYTF
>TRBV11-2|TRBJ1-5|14|few
CASSLWSQNQPQHF
>TRBV2|TRBJ1-6|15|-
CASSEIEAPNSPLHF
>TRBV30|TRBJ1-6|12|-
CALGTGHSPLHF
>TRBV19|TRBJ1-6|13|-
CASSRRENSPLHF
>TRBV5-6|TRBJ1-2|16|-
CASSPTPTGSSYGYTF
>TRBV19|TRBJ1-5|16|-
CASSLRTAGGNQPQHF
>TRBV7-2|TRBJ1-4|14|-
CASSLSATNEKLFF
>TRBV7-9|TRBJ2-7|15|few
CASSLEPLKSYEQYF
>TRBV20-1|TRBJ2-7|14|-
CSASDGLAGEEQYF
>TRBV5-6|TRBJ1-6|13|-
CASSLARDSPLHF
>TRBV19|TRBJ1-1|15|-
CASTIAGIMNTEAFF
>TRBV7-2|TRBJ1-2|14|few
CASSLGRGSYGYTF
>TRBV27|TRBJ2-5|13|-
CASRPTSGETQYF